Each of the 8 T cell receptor beta chains below was sequenced from the same sample in a study of blood T cell repertoires in COVID-19. TCRdb keeps only in-frame clones here, not all; method: immunoSEQ multiplex PCR. The data contain under 200,000 clones, roughly 80% of them singletons. Sequencing used peripheral blood. Receptors were obtained from a human donor in a cohort sampled during active COVID-19.

This chain uses TRBV7-9 with TRBJ2-5, with 9 bases matching TRBD1. The CDR3 is 15 amino acids. With V trimmed by 1 base and J by 4 bases, 4 bases remained unmatched. Per germline, CDR1 SEHNR and CDR2 FQNEAQ (reference sequence). For the CDR3, the DNA is TGTGCCAGCAGCTTAGGCAGGACAGGGGTAGAGACCCAGTACTTC. Protein: CASSLGRTGVETQYF.

The J gene is TRBJ1-4, the V gene TRBV28; the D is unclear. Trimming left V 2 bases short and J 7 bases short, with 14 bases between. Germline V gives CDR1 MDHEN, CDR2 SYDVKM. The CDR3 has 15 amino acids. DNA of the CDR3: TGTGCCAGCAGTTTACGGGAATTGTATGGTGAAAAACTGTTTTTT. Amino acids: CASSLRELYGEKLFF.

This sequence joins TRBV10-2 and TRBJ1-2; D is ambiguous. The CDR3 spans 14 residues. The V and J ends lost 5 bases and 0 bases respectively, with 10 bases between them. Per germline, CDR1 WSHSY and CDR2 SAAADI. The CDR3: CASSKDKANYGYTF. In DNA form, the CDR3 reads TGCGCCAGCAGTAAAGACAAGGCTAACTATGGCTACACCTTC.

The rearrangement joins TRBV23-1 to TRBJ2-6; D is perhaps TRBD1 (8 bases). TRBV23-1 is an ORF; its function is uncertain. V lost 11 bases, J lost 2 bases, and 19 bases lay in between. The CDR3 length is 16 residues. In DNA, the CDR3 is TGCGCCGGAACACAGGGGGGAGGGGCTGGGGCCAACGTCCTGACTTTC. Translated, it gives CAGTQGGGAGANVLTF.

The chain combines TRBV6-4 with TRBJ1-1, with D uncertain. The V and J ends lost 0 bases and 6 bases respectively, with 8 bases between them. The CDR3 consists of 13 residues. CDR1 is MRHNA and CDR2 is SNTAGT in the germline V gene. CDR3 nucleotides: TGTGCCAGCAGTGACTCGGGGAGGGCTGAAGCTTTCTTT. It translates to CASSDSGRAEAFF.

This clone appeared once. The J gene is TRBJ2-5, the V gene TRBV7-2; D unresolved. Trimming took off 3 bases at V and 5 bases at J, with 10 bases between the two ends. CDR1 SGHTA and CDR2 FQGNSA come from the germline V gene. The CDR3 is 13 residues long. CDR3 sequence (DNA): TGTGCCAGCAGCTTCTGGTCAAGCGAGACCCAGTACTTC. Residues: CASSFWSSETQYF. Variable domain in full (rest from reference TRBV7-2 and TRBJ2-5): GAGVSQSPSNKVTEKGKDVELRCDPISGHTALYWYRQSLGQGLEFLIYFQGNSAPDKSGLPSDRFSAERTGGSVSTLTIQRTQQEDSAVYLCASSFWSSETQYFGPGTRLLVL.

This rearrangement joins TRBV18 to TRBJ2-2, with 8 positions matching TRBD1. The ends lost 0 bases at V and 7 bases at J; junction bases unmatched: 1. Germline CDR1 KGHSH, CDR2 LQKENI. This CDR3 region has 14 residues. The CDR3 loop is CASSPPTGVGELFF. The CDR3 DNA is TGTGCCAGCTCACCACCGACAGGGGTCGGGGAGCTGTTTTTT. Filled out from reference TRBV18 and TRBJ2-2, the complete variable domain reads NAGVMQNPRHLVRRRGQEARLRCSPMKGHSHVYWYRQLPEEGLKFMVYLQKENIIDESGMPKERFSAEFPKEGPSILRIQQVVRGDSAAYFCASSPPTGVGELFFGEGSRLTVL.

V gene TRBV4-3 combines with J gene TRBJ1-1; D ambiguous. Trimming pared 0 bases from V and 2 bases from J, leaving 4 bases between. Germline assignment: CDR1 LGHNA and CDR2 YSLEER. CDR3 size: 13 residues. The CDR3 is CASSQDHNTEAFF. The CDR3 nucleotides are TGCGCCAGCAGCCAAGACCATAACACTGAAGCTTTCTTT.